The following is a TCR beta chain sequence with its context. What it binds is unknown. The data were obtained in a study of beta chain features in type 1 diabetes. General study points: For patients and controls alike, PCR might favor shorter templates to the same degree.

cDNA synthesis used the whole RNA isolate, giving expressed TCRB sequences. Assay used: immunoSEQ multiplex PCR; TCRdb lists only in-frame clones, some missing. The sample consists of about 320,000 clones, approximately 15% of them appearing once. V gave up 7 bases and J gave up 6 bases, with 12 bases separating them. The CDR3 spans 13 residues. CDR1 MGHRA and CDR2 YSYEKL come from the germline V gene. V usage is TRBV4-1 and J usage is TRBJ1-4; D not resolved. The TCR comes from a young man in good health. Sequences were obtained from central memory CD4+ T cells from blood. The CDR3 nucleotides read TGCGCCAGCAACCCCGGTGGAGATGAAAAACTGTTTTTT. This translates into CASNPGGDEKLFF.